A selection of T cell receptor beta chains follows, all from one sample in a study of blood T cell repertoires in COVID-19. Generated by immunoSEQ multiplex PCR, the TCRdb table keeps only in-frame clones and is missing some. This sample carries approximately 50,000 clones, 77% of them seen once, and the ten largest clones take 43%. Sequenced material: peripheral blood. Receptor source: a man in his 70s with active or convalescent COVID-19. Both conserved end residues are part of each CDR3. Fields, in order: D gene, J gene, V gene, clone size, CDR3 protein, CDR3 DNA. A D gene is named only where the DNA matches it firmly. Rows give clone size only sometimes, using once, few, many, or a class for an expanded clone.

-	TRBJ1-1	TRBV28	-	CASSSAGLNTEAFF	TGTGCCAGCAGTTCGGCGGGATTAAACACTGAAGCTTTCTTT
-	TRBJ1-5	TRBV24-1	-	CATSARDTGNQPQHF	TGTGCCACCAGTGCCCGGGACACAGGCAATCAGCCCCAGCATTTT
-	TRBJ1-3	TRBV29-1	few	CSVEPTSLGNTIYF	TGCAGCGTTGAGCCTACGAGTCTCGGAAACACCATATATTTT
-	TRBJ2-3	TRBV7-2	-	CASSFTGDPIDTQYF	TGTGCCAGCAGCTTCACGGGAGATCCCATAGATACGCAGTATTTT
-	TRBJ2-3	TRBV7-2	-	CASSTRQGRGYTDTQYF	TGTGCCAGCAGCACCCGACAGGGGAGGGGGTACACAGATACGCAGTATTTT
TRBD2	TRBJ2-5	TRBV15	-	CATSRALAGEQETQYF	TGTGCCACCAGCAGAGCACTAGCGGGGGAACAAGAGACCCAGTACTTC
-	TRBJ2-1	TRBV7-3	-	CASSVFRSNEQFF	TGTGCCAGCAGCGTATTCCGGAGCAATGAGCAGTTCTTC
TRBD1	TRBJ1-1	TRBV18	once	CASSSIPGQGASEAFF	TGTGCCAGCTCATCGATCCCGGGACAGGGGGCCTCTGAAGCTTTCTTT
-	TRBJ1-6	TRBV4-3	once	CASSQQPGPNSPLHF	TGCGCCAGCAGCCAACAGCCGGGTCCGAATTCACCCCTCCACTTT
-	TRBJ1-1	TRBV12-5	-	CASASGKMNTEAFF	TGTGCTAGTGCAAGCGGTAAAATGAACACTGAAGCTTTCTTT
TRBD2	TRBJ2-1	TRBV19	-	CASSILPSGTLIGRNEQFF	TGTGCCAGTAGTATTCTACCTAGCGGGACATTAATAGGGCGCAATGAGCAGTTCTTC
-	TRBJ2-7	TRBV9	-	CASSPQVSSSYEQYF	TGTGCCAGCAGCCCTCAGGTTTCGAGCTCCTACGAGCAGTACTTC
TRBD2	TRBJ2-3	TRBV9	-	CASSVALAGGDTQYF	TGTGCCAGCAGCGTAGCACTAGCGGGGGGAGATACGCAGTATTTT
-	TRBJ1-4	TRBV5-1	-	CASTLGAGGQGEKLFF	TGCGCCAGCACCCTTGGAGCGGGCGGGCAGGGTGAAAAACTGTTTTTT
-	TRBJ1-2	TRBV5-1	-	CASSLDEGVFSGYTF	TGCGCCAGCAGCTTGGATGAGGGGGTATTCTCCGGCTACACCTTC
TRBD2	TRBJ2-1	TRBV5-1	-	CASSNSGNNEQFF	TGCGCCAGCAGCAACAGCGGGAACAATGAGCAGTTCTTC
-	TRBJ2-3	TRBV7-2	-	CASSPGHSTDTQYF	TGTGCCAGCAGCCCTGGACACAGCACAGATACGCAGTATTTT
-	TRBJ2-5	TRBV9	-	CASSALGSDQETQYF	TGTGCCAGCAGCGCCCTTGGGAGCGACCAAGAGACCCAGTACTTC
TRBD1	TRBJ2-3	TRBV4-3	-	CASSRQGGLSDTQYF	TGCGCCAGCAGCAGACAGGGGGGACTTTCAGATACGCAGTATTTT
-	TRBJ1-1	TRBV19	-	CASSIGRRTHTEAFF	TGTGCCAGTAGTATCGGGAGAAGGACGCACACTGAAGCTTTCTTT
TRBD1	TRBJ1-3	TRBV28	-	CASSSYGQGSGNTIYF	TGTGCCAGCAGTTCGTACGGACAGGGCTCTGGAAACACCATATATTTT
TRBD1	TRBJ1-5	TRBV6-5	-	CASSQDRGNQPQHF	TGTGCCAGCAGCCAGGACAGGGGCAATCAGCCCCAGCATTTT
-	TRBJ1-2	TRBV2	-	CASEVPGYGYTF	TGTGCCAGCGAAGTCCCCGGTTATGGCTACACCTTC
TRBD1	TRBJ1-6	TRBV9	-	CASSARDRHNSPLHF	TGTGCCAGCAGCGCCCGGGACAGACATAATTCACCCCTCCACTTT
-	TRBJ1-2	TRBV15	-	CATSRRGVYGYTF	TGTGCCACCTCCCGGAGGGGAGTCTATGGCTACACCTTC